Presented here are 21 T cell receptor beta chains from one specimen sequenced in a study of shared clonotypes between healthy human individuals. Profiled with immunoSEQ multiplex PCR; TCRdb holds only in-frame clones, not every one. The sample includes approximately 88,000 clones, 60% to 75% of them seen just once. The sample consisted of memory CD8+ T cells sorted from blood. Subset reported: CD45RO+ cells pooled with CCR7-negative TemRA cells. All receptors come from a man aged 30-40 years in good health.

The chain carries TRBV4-3 and TRBJ2-1, with TRBD2 identical over 10 bases. V was pared by 3 bases and J by 5 bases, with 4 bases of the junction left unmatched. In germline, CDR1 is LGHNA, CDR2 YSLEER. CDR3 length: 15 amino acids. The CDR3, as DNA: TGCGCCAGCAGCCACGCAGCGGGAGGGAACAATGAGCAGTTCTTC. The encoded protein is CASSHAAGGNNEQFF.

The chain is built from TRBV7-9 and TRBJ1-5, with D perhaps TRBD1 (6 bases). Germline CDR1 SEHNR, CDR2 FQNEAQ (reference sequence). The CDR3 has 17 amino acids. V dropped 1 base and J dropped 0 bases, with 13 bases sitting between them. The CDR3: CASSLGGGTNSNQPQHF. As DNA, the CDR3 is TGTGCCAGCAGCTTAGGCGGGGGCACCAATAGCAATCAGCCCCAGCATTTT.

This chain joins TRBV6-4 and TRBJ2-2; D gene ambiguous. Germline lookup yields CDR1 MRHNA and CDR2 SNTAGT. Trimming stripped 8 bases from V and 5 bases from J, with 9 bases between. This CDR3 spans 12 amino acids. Here the CDR3 reads CASGNRTGELFF. In nucleotides, the CDR3 is TGTGCCAGCGGGAACCGGACCGGGGAGCTGTTTTTT.

The gene calls are TRBV14 and TRBJ2-3, with 9 positions matching TRBD2. Germline V gene sequence: CDR1 SGHDN, CDR2 FVKESK. J was trimmed by 0 bases and V by 3 bases; bases with no gene match: 22. The CDR3 covers 22 residues. CDR3 loop: CASSQTTTGLADSPTSTDTQYF. The DNA of the CDR3 is TGTGCCAGCAGCCAGACTACAACGGGACTAGCAGACTCTCCTACGAGCACAGATACGCAGTATTTT.

The chain links TRBV5-1 to TRBJ2-2; the D gene is possibly TRBD2 (6 bases). V lost 4 bases and J 3 bases, leaving 10 bases between the germline ends. The CDR3 sequence is 14 residues long. Per the germline V gene, CDR1 is SGHRS and CDR2 is YFSETQ. The CDR3 coding sequence is TGCGCCAGCAGCCTCGAGCGGGACACCGGGGAGCTGTTTTTT. Its translation: CASSLERDTGELFF.

A single count supports this clone. This chain joins TRBV7-2 and TRBJ2-1; 10 bases align to TRBD1. Germline-derived CDR1 and CDR2 are SGHTA and FQGNSA. Germline trimming cut 5 bases from V and 10 bases from J; bases unmatched to any gene: 11. The CDR3 consists of 15 residues. Here the CDR3 DNA reads TGTGCCAGCAGCCACCTGGGACAGGGGTTGGTCGAGCAGTTCTTC. It translates to CASSHLGQGLVEQFF.

The rearrangement uses TRBV7-2 and TRBJ2-1; possible D gene TRBD1, 5 bases. Trimming pared 0 bases from V and 10 bases from J, leaving 13 bases between. This CDR3 is 14 amino acids long. Germline V gene sequence: CDR1 SGHTA, CDR2 FQGNSA. The CDR3, as DNA: TGTGCCAGCAGCTTAGCTATAGGGGCACCAGAGCAGTTCTTC. Translating it yields CASSLAIGAPEQFF.

The V gene is TRBV7-9, the J gene TRBJ1-1; 8 bases align to TRBD1. This CDR3 is built from 15 residues. The trim removed 5 bases at V and 3 bases at J, leaving 8 bases unmatched. The V gene's germline CDR1 is SEHNR and CDR2 FQNEAQ (reference sequence). The CDR3 nucleotides read TGTGCCAGCAGCAACAGGGGGAATGGGGACACTGAAGCTTTCTTT. Translation gives CASSNRGNGDTEAFF.

In nucleotides, the CDR3 is TGTGCCAGCAGTGCAGCACGGGGAGGGGAGCAGTACTTC. Its protein is CASSAARGGEQYF. This sequence joins TRBV11-3 and TRBJ2-7, with 7 positions matching TRBD2. The CDR3 spans 13 residues. Per germline, CDR1 SGHNT and CDR2 YENEEA. V trimming: 6 bases; J trimming: 7 bases; junction bases outside the gene matches: 9. The full variable domain, its missing parts supplied by reference TRBV11-3 and TRBJ2-7, is EAGVVQSPRYKIIEKKQPVAFWCNPISGHNTLYWYLQNLGQGPELLIRYENEEAVDDSQLPKDRFSAERLKGVDSTLKIQPAELGDSAVYLCASSAARGGEQYFGPGTRLTVT.

This rearrangement joins TRBV12-5 to TRBJ2-5; 12 bases match TRBD1. J was trimmed by 4 bases and V by 0 bases; bases with no gene match: 12. The CDR3 is 19 residues long. CDR1 and CDR2 (germline): LGHNT, FRNRAP. As DNA, the CDR3 is TGTGCTAGTGGTTTGGTACTGGGGGGACAGGGGGCTTTCGGAGAGACCCAGTACTTC. Its translation: CASGLVLGGQGAFGETQYF. Combining the CDR3 with reference TRBV12-5 and TRBJ2-5 gives the whole variable domain DARVTQTPRHKVTEMGQEVTMRCQPILGHNTVFWYRQTMMQGLELLAYFRNRAPLDDSGMPKDRFSAEMPDATLATLKIQPSEPRDSAVYFCASGLVLGGQGAFGETQYFGPGTRLLVL.

CDR3: CASSLGLAGVSSYNEQFF. The CDR3 nucleotides read TGTGCCAGCAGCCTGGGGCTAGCGGGAGTCAGCTCCTACAATGAGCAGTTCTTC. V and J are TRBV9 and TRBJ2-1; TRBD2 matches 10 bases. The CDR3 spans 18 residues. Germline V gives CDR1 SGDLS, CDR2 YYNGEE. J was trimmed by 0 bases and V by 4 bases; bases with no gene match: 10.

The gene calls are TRBV11-1 and TRBJ2-3; D gene uncertain. With 3 bases removed from V and 0 bases from J, the gap between germline ends came to 1 base. The CDR3 is 12 residues long. Germline V CDR1 and CDR2: SGHAT, FQDESV (reference sequence). The CDR3 DNA follows: TGTGCCAGCAGCTTGAGCACAGATACGCAGTATTTT. Translated: CASSLSTDTQYF. Complete variable domain (other parts from reference TRBV11-1 and TRBJ2-3): EAEVAQSPRYKITEKSQAVAFWCDPISGHATLYWYRQILGQGPELLVQFQDESVVDDSQLPKDRFSAERLKGVDSTLKIQPAELGDSAMYLCASSLSTDTQYFGPGTRLTVL.

V usage is TRBV5-4 and J usage is TRBJ2-1; 8 nucleotides match TRBD2. The ends lost 5 bases at V and 9 bases at J; junction bases unmatched: 16. Germline CDR1 and CDR2: SGHNT and YYREEE (reference sequence). The CDR3 runs to 16 residues. The CDR3 DNA is TGTGCCAGCAGTTATGTGGGACTAGGGGGTCTGGGTGAGCAGTTCTTC. This encodes CASSYVGLGGLGEQFF.

This clone came up a few times. This sequence joins TRBV29-1 and TRBJ1-2; 7 bases line up with TRBD1. Germline V CDR1 and CDR2: SQVTM, ANQGSEA. V lost 7 bases, J lost 8 bases, and 7 bases stayed unmatched. The CDR3 loop spans 11 amino acids. This CDR3 reads CSGGQAFGYTF. CDR3 nucleotide sequence: TGCAGCGGCGGACAGGCCTTCGGCTACACCTTC. The full variable domain, with the rest looked up from reference TRBV29-1 and TRBJ1-2, is SAVISQKPSRDICQRGTSLTIQCQVDSQVTMMFWYRQQPGQSLTLIATANQGSEATYESGFVIDKFPISRPNLTFSTLTVSNMSPEDSSIYLCSGGQAFGYTFGSGTRLTVV.

This clone was seen more than once but under ten times. This chain connects TRBV5-4 to TRBJ2-7, with 10 bases aligning to TRBD2. Germline values: CDR1 SGHNT, CDR2 YYREEE (reference sequence). This CDR3 has 15 amino acids. V lost 4 bases to trimming and J lost 0 bases; unmatched junction nucleotides: 4. CDR3: CASSGLAGGSYEQYF. The CDR3 nucleotides are TGTGCCAGCAGCGGCTTAGCGGGAGGCTCCTACGAGCAGTACTTC. The variable domain in full, with the rest retrieved from reference TRBV5-4 and TRBJ2-7, is ETGVTQSPTHLIKTRGQQVTLRCSSQSGHNTVSWYQQALGQGPQFIFQYYREEENGRGNFPPRFSGLQFPNYSSELNVNALELDDSALYLCASSGLAGGSYEQYFGPGTRLTVT.

This rearrangement joins TRBV7-4 to TRBJ1-2; the D is unclear. V was clipped by 5 bases and J by 5 bases, with 18 bases between them. CDR3 length: 15 amino acids. Germline assignment: CDR1 SGHVT and CDR2 SQSDAQ. The CDR3: CASSHPVRREYGYTF. The CDR3 DNA follows: TGTGCCAGCAGCCACCCGGTGCGCAGAGAGTATGGCTACACCTTC.

This clone is deemed medium-sized. This rearrangement joins TRBV6-4 to TRBJ2-1, with 12 bases that match TRBD2. The V gene's germline CDR1 is MRHNA and CDR2 SNTAGT. The CDR3 runs 14 residues. The V gene end was trimmed by 0 bases and the J gene end by 9 bases; junction bases not matched to a gene: 0. DNA of the CDR3: TGTGCCAGCAGTGACTCACTAGCGGGAGGTGAGCAGTTCTTC. Amino acid sequence: CASSDSLAGGEQFF.

V gene TRBV18 combines with J gene TRBJ2-3; 10 bases match TRBD1. The V segment lost 2 bases and the J segment 4 bases; nucleotides outside the gene matches: 15. The CDR3 is 19 amino acids. Germline V gives CDR1 KGHSH, CDR2 LQKENI. The CDR3 DNA follows: TGTGCCAGCTCACCAATCGGAGTTCGGACAGGGGGTTCGCCAGATACGCAGTATTTT. It yields the protein CASSPIGVRTGGSPDTQYF.

The chain uses TRBV11-2 and TRBJ2-7, with 9 bases matching TRBD2. CDR1 is SGHAT and CDR2 is FQNNGV in the germline V gene. V shed 4 bases, J shed 3 bases, and the junction held 7 bases outside the gene matches. This CDR3 region has 15 residues. Here the CDR3 DNA reads TGTGCCAGCAGCTCAGGAAGCGGGGGGCGCTACGAGCAGTACTTC. Protein sequence: CASSSGSGGRYEQYF. Variable domain in full (rest from reference TRBV11-2 and TRBJ2-7): EAGVAQSPRYKIIEKRQSVAFWCNPISGHATLYWYQQILGQGPKLLIQFQNNGVVDDSQLPKDRFSAERLKGVDSTLKIQPAKLEDSAVYLCASSSGSGGRYEQYFGPGTRLTVT.

The CDR3 spells CSAQKRETYEQYF. CDR3 DNA: TGCAGCGCCCAGAAGCGGGAGACCTACGAGCAGTACTTC. The chain couples TRBV29-1 to TRBJ2-7; 8 bases line up with TRBD2. Germline V gives CDR1 SQVTM, CDR2 ANQGSEA. CDR3 size: 13 residues. V shed 7 bases and J 2 bases; nucleotides not matched to a gene: 7.

Only a few counts were recorded for this clone. V usage is TRBV6-1 and J usage is TRBJ2-3; 7 bases are a match to TRBD2. The V and J ends lost 2 bases and 6 bases, in that order; junction bases with no gene match: 8. CDR1 is MNHNS and CDR2 is SASEGT in the germline V gene. CDR3 length equals 15 residues. In nucleotides, the CDR3 is TGTGCCAGCAGTGAAAACATGGGAGGGGATGATACGCAGTATTTT. Its protein product is CASSENMGGDDTQYF.